These T cell receptor beta chains were read from a single sample in a study of cytomegalovirus exposure and HLA in healthy donors. Measured with immunoSEQ multiplex PCR; TCRdb has only the in-frame clones, and not every one. The table records some 190,000 clones, roughly 88% of them present only once. Input material: PBMCs. Receptors were obtained from a woman under 30 in good health and CMV-seronegative. Both conserved end residues are part of each CDR3. The D gene is left open where the match is weak. Some rows mark clone size as missing; the rest say once, few, many or name a class of expanded clone.

clone_size: -; d_call: -; v_call: TRBV11-2; j_call: TRBJ2-7; cdr3_aa: CASSLSTEFSYEQYF; cdr3_nt: TGTGCCAGCAGCTTGTCAACAGAGTTCTCCTACGAGCAGTACTTC
clone_size: -; d_call: TRBD1; v_call: TRBV19; j_call: TRBJ1-6; cdr3_aa: CASRRTGSNNSPLHF; cdr3_nt: TGTGCCAGTAGACGGACAGGGTCGAACAATTCACCCCTCCACTTT
clone_size: -; d_call: TRBD2; v_call: TRBV29-1; j_call: TRBJ2-1; cdr3_aa: CSVELSPLAGGPNEQFF; cdr3_nt: TGCAGCGTTGAACTCTCCCCCTTAGCGGGGGGGCCTAATGAGCAGTTCTTC
clone_size: -; d_call: -; v_call: TRBV6-5; j_call: TRBJ2-5; cdr3_aa: CASSLRGWRETQYF; cdr3_nt: TGTGCCAGCAGTTTAAGGGGGTGGAGGGAGACCCAGTACTTC
clone_size: -; d_call: -; v_call: TRBV5-6; j_call: TRBJ1-4; cdr3_aa: CASSLATGPGEKLFF; cdr3_nt: TGTGCCAGCAGCTTGGCCACAGGGCCTGGAGAAAAACTGTTTTTT
clone_size: -; d_call: TRBD1; v_call: TRBV30; j_call: TRBJ2-3; cdr3_aa: CAWTTGGATDTQYF; cdr3_nt: TGTGCCTGGACGACAGGGGGCGCAACAGATACGCAGTATTTT
clone_size: few; d_call: TRBD1; v_call: TRBV7-9; j_call: TRBJ1-6; cdr3_aa: CASSADRGMGSPLHF; cdr3_nt: TGTGCCAGCAGCGCAGACAGGGGAATGGGATCACCCCTCCACTTT
clone_size: -; d_call: -; v_call: TRBV13; j_call: TRBJ2-3; cdr3_aa: CASSPAGFRTQYF; cdr3_nt: TGTGCCAGCAGCCCCGCGGGCTTCAGGACGCAGTATTTT
clone_size: -; d_call: TRBD1; v_call: TRBV2; j_call: TRBJ1-2; cdr3_aa: CASISQGPTGWNTF; cdr3_nt: TGTGCCAGCATATCGCAAGGGCCGACAGGGTGGAACACCTTC
clone_size: once; d_call: -; v_call: TRBV2; j_call: TRBJ1-1; cdr3_aa: CASSGTRNTEAFF; cdr3_nt: TGTGCCAGCAGTGGGACAAGGAACACTGAAGCTTTCTTT
clone_size: -; d_call: -; v_call: TRBV5-4; j_call: TRBJ1-2; cdr3_aa: CASSLGRVGYTF; cdr3_nt: TGTGCCAGCAGCTTGGGGAGGGTTGGCTACACCTTC
clone_size: once; d_call: -; v_call: TRBV7-6; j_call: TRBJ2-6; cdr3_aa: CASSTRGYSGANVLTF; cdr3_nt: TGTGCCAGCAGCACGAGGGGGTACTCTGGGGCCAACGTCCTGACTTTC
clone_size: -; d_call: -; v_call: TRBV5-8; j_call: TRBJ1-2; cdr3_aa: CASSLAARPDF; cdr3_nt: TGTGCCAGCAGCCTTGCGGCAAGGCCGGATTTC
clone_size: -; d_call: TRBD1; v_call: TRBV11-3; j_call: TRBJ2-7; cdr3_aa: CASSPEAHRGEQYF; cdr3_nt: TGTGCCAGCAGCCCCGAAGCCCACAGGGGCGAGCAGTACTTC
clone_size: -; d_call: TRBD1; v_call: TRBV6-5; j_call: TRBJ1-4; cdr3_aa: CASSWTGARGEKLFF; cdr3_nt: TGTGCCAGCAGTTGGACAGGGGCGCGGGGTGAAAAACTGTTTTTT
clone_size: -; d_call: -; v_call: TRBV9; j_call: TRBJ1-1; cdr3_aa: CASSVDRLNTEAFF; cdr3_nt: TGTGCCAGCAGCGTCGACAGATTGAACACTGAAGCTTTCTTT
clone_size: -; d_call: -; v_call: TRBV2; j_call: TRBJ2-1; cdr3_aa: CASTEGRGGFKQFF; cdr3_nt: TGTGCCAGCACCGAGGGGAGGGGGGGCTTTAAGCAGTTCTTC
clone_size: -; d_call: TRBD2; v_call: TRBV7-2; j_call: TRBJ2-1; cdr3_aa: CASSSRLAYEQFF; cdr3_nt: TGTGCCAGCAGCTCGAGACTAGCTTATGAGCAGTTCTTC
clone_size: once; d_call: -; v_call: TRBV7-2; j_call: TRBJ1-2; cdr3_aa: CASSLAAQDYGYTF; cdr3_nt: TGTGCCAGCAGCTTAGCAGCACAGGACTATGGCTACACCTTC
clone_size: -; d_call: TRBD2; v_call: TRBV5-1; j_call: TRBJ2-3; cdr3_aa: CASSSLPGGNTDTQYF; cdr3_nt: TGCGCCAGCAGCTCGTTACCGGGGGGGAACACAGATACGCAGTATTTT
clone_size: -; d_call: TRBD2; v_call: TRBV4-2; j_call: TRBJ2-1; cdr3_aa: CASSQVPGGSSYNEQFF; cdr3_nt: TGTGCCAGCAGCCAAGTCCCCGGCGGGAGCTCCTACAATGAGCAGTTCTTC
clone_size: -; d_call: -; v_call: TRBV7-2; j_call: TRBJ1-6; cdr3_aa: CASSPAPEVSPYLSSPLHF; cdr3_nt: TGTGCCAGCAGCCCCGCCCCCGAGGTTTCGCCGTACCTTAGTTCACCCCTCCACTTT
clone_size: once; d_call: TRBD1; v_call: TRBV7-3; j_call: TRBJ2-3; cdr3_aa: CASSLTQGVSTDTQYF; cdr3_nt: TGTGCCAGCAGCTTAACCCAGGGGGTTAGCACAGATACGCAGTATTTT
clone_size: -; d_call: TRBD2; v_call: TRBV2; j_call: TRBJ2-3; cdr3_aa: CASRREVPPDTQYF; cdr3_nt: TGTGCCAGCAGGCGGGAGGTCCCCCCAGATACGCAGTATTTT
clone_size: -; d_call: TRBD1; v_call: TRBV7-9; j_call: TRBJ2-6; cdr3_aa: CASSLGQGAGANVLTF; cdr3_nt: TGTGCCAGCAGCTTAGGTCAGGGGGCTGGGGCCAACGTCCTGACTTTC
clone_size: -; d_call: -; v_call: TRBV9; j_call: TRBJ2-5; cdr3_aa: CASSVSGSQETQYF; cdr3_nt: TGTGCCAGCAGCGTTTCAGGAAGTCAAGAGACCCAGTACTTC